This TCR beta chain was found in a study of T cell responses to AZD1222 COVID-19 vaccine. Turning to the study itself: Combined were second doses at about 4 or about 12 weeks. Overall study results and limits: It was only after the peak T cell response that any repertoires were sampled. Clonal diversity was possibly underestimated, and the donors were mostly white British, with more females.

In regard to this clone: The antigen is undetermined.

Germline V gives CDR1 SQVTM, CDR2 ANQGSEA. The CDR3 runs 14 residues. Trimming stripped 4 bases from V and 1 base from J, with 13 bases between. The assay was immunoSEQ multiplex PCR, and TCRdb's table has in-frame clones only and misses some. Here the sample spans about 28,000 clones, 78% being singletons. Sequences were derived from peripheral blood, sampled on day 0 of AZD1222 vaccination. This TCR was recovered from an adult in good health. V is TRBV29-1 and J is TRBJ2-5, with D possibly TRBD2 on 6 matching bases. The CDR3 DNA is TGCAGCGTTGCGGGCGGGGCCGGCCAAGAGACCCAGTACTTC. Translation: CSVAGGAGQETQYF.